This TCR beta chain derives from a study of blood T cells in healthy people across ages. Combining a sample-barcoded 5' primer with a J-beta primer mix, a second PCR ran for 7 to 11 cycles. TCRdb reprocessed the 5' RACE reads via MiXCR and lists one record per CDR3 protein. The sample has roughly 730,000 distinct CDR3 sequences, approximately 60% seen once. Germline V gene sequence: CDR1 SGHNT, CDR2 YENEEA. This CDR3 is built from 14 residues. Trimming cost V 5 bases and J 3 bases, with 13 bases left between them. Input material: blood. This clonotype was sampled from a man aged 35 to 55 in good health. The chain uses TRBV11-3 and TRBJ2-5; D possibly corresponds to TRBD1 (5 bases). DNA of the CDR3: TGTGCCAGCAGCCGAATGCTAGGGGAAGAGACCCAGTACTTC. This sequence encodes CASSRMLGEETQYF.